These 20 T cell receptor beta chains originate from one sample sequenced in a study of blood T cell repertoires in COVID-19. Profiled with immunoSEQ multiplex PCR; TCRdb holds only in-frame clones, not every one. The data hold some 300,000 clones, with approximately 89% observed a single time. The sequencing sample was made of peripheral blood. Source of these receptors: a woman in her twenties or thirties who had recovered from COVID-19.

This clone occurred once. The chain uses TRBV28 and TRBJ2-4, with a tentative D call TRBD2 (5 bases). This CDR3 has 17 amino acids. Germline V gives CDR1 MDHEN, CDR2 SYDVKM. Deletions cut 6 bases from V and 3 bases from J, with 21 bases between. This CDR3 is CASRSAGIHLGKNIQYF. CDR3 sequence (DNA): TGTGCCAGCAGGTCTGCCGGGATCCACTTGGGCAAAAACATTCAGTACTTC.

This chain joins TRBV5-1 and TRBJ1-4; 8 bases fit TRBD1. Germline V gene sequence: CDR1 SGHRS, CDR2 YFSETQ. The CDR3 runs 16 residues. The V segment lost 0 bases and the J segment 7 bases; nucleotides outside the gene matches: 8. This CDR3 is CASSLGITGGSEKLFF. The CDR3 nucleotides read TGCGCCAGCAGCTTGGGAATTACAGGGGGTAGTGAAAAACTGTTTTTT.

The gene calls are TRBV28 and TRBJ2-3; 8 bases match TRBD1. Germline assignment: CDR1 MDHEN and CDR2 SYDVKM. J lost 1 base, V lost 4 bases, and 4 bases had no gene match. The CDR3 loop spans 15 amino acids. As DNA, the CDR3 is TGTGCCAGCAGTTCCCCGGGACAGGGCACAGATACGCAGTATTTT. It is translated as CASSSPGQGTDTQYF.

The chain couples TRBV7-2 to TRBJ2-5; perhaps TRBD2 as D (5 bases). Germline CDR1 and CDR2: SGHTA and FQGNSA. The ends were cut back, 1 base at V and 0 bases at J, with 9 bases in the middle. This CDR3 has 15 residues. This chain's CDR3 is CASSLGPGYQETQYF. The CDR3 DNA follows: TGTGCCAGCAGCTTAGGGCCGGGGTACCAAGAGACCCAGTACTTC.

The V and J genes are TRBV4-3 and TRBJ2-2; 7 bases agree with TRBD2. The ends lost 4 bases at V and 4 bases at J; junction bases unmatched: 12. The CDR3 sequence is 17 residues long. The V gene's germline CDR1 is LGHNA and CDR2 YSLEER. Written as DNA, the CDR3 is TGCGCCAGCAGCCCCCTAACCGGGACTACGGGCACCGGGGAGCTGTTTTTT. Translating it yields CASSPLTGTTGTGELFF.

The chain employs TRBV15 and TRBJ1-5, with 7 bases aligning to TRBD1. CDR1 is LNHNV, CDR2 YYDKDF, per germline (reference sequence). The V and J ends lost 1 base and 3 bases, in that order; junction bases with no gene match: 3. This CDR3 region has 15 residues. DNA of the CDR3: TGTGCCACCAGCAGAGGGGGACAGAACAATCAGCCCCAGCATTTT. It translates to CATSRGGQNNQPQHF.

As concerns this clone: This sequence may be a read error, since a much larger clone differs from it by one base. This CDR3 is also generated by other DNA sequences in the sample. The chain has TRBV7-2 and TRBJ1-5; weak D call: TRBD1 (5 bases). V was shortened by 4 bases and J by 0 bases, with 7 bases between the two germline ends. The CDR3 length is 14 residues. The germline V gene has CDR1 SGHTA and CDR2 FQGNSA. CDR3 sequence (DNA): TGTGCCAGCAGCTCTCAGGGTAGCAATCAGCCCCAGCATTTT. Its protein product is CASSSQGSNQPQHF.

The V gene is TRBV28, the J gene TRBJ2-3, with D possibly TRBD2 on 5 matching bases. V was pared by 7 bases and J by 3 bases, with 11 bases between. Germline V gene data show CDR1 as MDHEN and CDR2 as SYDVKM. The CDR3 length is 13 residues. CDR3 coding DNA: TGTGCCAGCATCAATCCGGGGACAGATACGCAGTATTTT. Its protein product is CASINPGTDTQYF.

The V gene is TRBV19, the J gene TRBJ2-1, with D possibly being TRBD2 (5 bases). Trimming pared 0 bases from V and 8 bases from J, leaving 11 bases between. CDR1 is LNHDA and CDR2 is SQIVND in the germline V gene (reference sequence). The length of the CDR3 is 14 residues. CDR3 region: CASSIDPLAHEQFF. In nucleotides, the CDR3 is TGTGCCAGTAGTATAGACCCCCTAGCTCATGAGCAGTTCTTC.

The V call is TRBV7-9, the J call TRBJ1-1, with D tentatively TRBD1 (5 bases). The V gene's germline CDR1 is SEHNR and CDR2 FQNEAQ (reference sequence). This CDR3 spans 11 amino acids. The germline V and J ends were trimmed by 3 bases and 11 bases, with 10 bases remaining between them. The DNA of the CDR3 is TGTGCCAGCAGCTTGCGGGGCACGGCTTTCTTT. Translation: CASSLRGTAFF.

J is TRBJ1-2 and V is TRBV27, with D perhaps TRBD1 (5 bases). V lost 5 bases and J lost 0, with 19 bases in between. This CDR3 is built from 17 residues. In germline, CDR1 is MNHEY, CDR2 SMNVEV (reference sequence). CDR3 coding DNA: TGTGCCAGCAGTCCCGGGGGGGGTCGGTACGCTAACTATGGCTACACCTTC. Its translation: CASSPGGGRYANYGYTF.

The V and J genes are TRBV30 and TRBJ1-5, with a weak D call TRBD1 (5 bases). This CDR3 is built from 15 residues. Trimming removed 3 bases from V and 0 bases from J, with 12 bases in between. The germline V gene has CDR1 GTSNPN and CDR2 SVGIG (reference sequence). The CDR3 loop reads CAWSKGASSNQPQHF. DNA for the CDR3: TGTGCCTGGAGCAAAGGGGCTTCTAGCAATCAGCCCCAGCATTTT. Complete variable domain (other parts from reference TRBV30 and TRBJ1-5): SQTIHQWPATLVQPVGSPLSLECTVEGTSNPNLYWYRQAAGRGLQLLFYSVGIGQISSEVPQNLSASRPQDRQFILSSKKLLLSDSGFYLCAWSKGASSNQPQHFGDGTRLSIL.

The chain employs TRBV28 and TRBJ2-5; perhaps TRBD2 as D (7 bases). The CDR3 is 15 residues long. Trimming stripped 5 bases from V and 5 bases from J, with 18 bases between. The germline gives CDR1 MDHEN, CDR2 SYDVKM. For the CDR3, the DNA is TGTGCCAGCAGTCCGGGGGGCCGGGTTGAGGAGACCCAGTACTTC. It translates to CASSPGGRVEETQYF.

The CDR3 coding sequence is TGTGCCAGCAGCGTGCAAAGGCTAGCGGGGAACACCGGGGAGCTGTTTTTT. It is translated as CASSVQRLAGNTGELFF. The V call is TRBV9, the J call TRBJ2-2, with TRBD2 matching 8 bases. CDR1 is SGDLS and CDR2 is YYNGEE in the germline V gene. This CDR3 has 17 residues. The V gene end was trimmed by 2 bases and the J gene end by 1 base; junction bases not matched to a gene: 7.

This chain links TRBV7-2 with TRBJ1-6; D gene ambiguous. This CDR3 has 13 residues. The germline V gene has CDR1 SGHTA and CDR2 FQGNSA. V was clipped by 1 base and J by 7 bases, with 5 bases between them. CDR3 bases: TGTGCCAGCAGCTTAGTGGAGAATTCACCCCTCCACTTT. Its translation: CASSLVENSPLHF. Using reference TRBV7-2 and TRBJ1-6 for the parts outside the CDR3, the full variable domain is GAGVSQSPSNKVTEKGKDVELRCDPISGHTALYWYRQSLGQGLEFLIYFQGNSAPDKSGLPSDRFSAERTGGSVSTLTIQRTQQEDSAVYLCASSLVENSPLHFGNGTRLTVT.

This clone appeared once. The chain recombines TRBV27 with TRBJ2-2; 8 nucleotides agree with TRBD1. Germline V gene lookup returns CDR1 MNHEY and CDR2 SMNVEV (reference sequence). The CDR3 spans 16 residues. V gave up 6 bases and J gave up 4 bases; unmatched junction bases: 10. CDR3 bases: TGTGCCAGCAGACCGGGCAGGGGGCCACTCACCGGGGAGCTGTTTTTT. This translates into CASRPGRGPLTGELFF.

The chain recombines TRBV9 with TRBJ2-2, with 12 bases aligning to TRBD2. Trimming took 4 bases from V and 2 from J; bases not matched to a gene: 6. The CDR3 length is 17 residues. Germline CDR1 is SGDLS and CDR2 is YYNGEE. The CDR3 region is CASSPRLAGDNTGELFF. DNA for the CDR3: TGTGCCAGCAGCCCACGACTAGCGGGGGACAACACCGGGGAGCTGTTTTTT.

The chain links TRBV9 to TRBJ1-1; perhaps TRBD1 as D (6 bases). Between the trimmed V and J ends, which lost 0 bases and 0 bases, there was a span of 15 bases. Germline values: CDR1 SGDLS, CDR2 YYNGEE. There are 17 residues in the CDR3. DNA of the CDR3: TGTGCCAGCAGCGTAGTCCCAGGGGCCGGGTTGAACACTGAAGCTTTCTTT. It is translated as CASSVVPGAGLNTEAFF. The full variable domain, completed using reference TRBV9 and TRBJ1-1, is DSGVTQTPKHLITATGQRVTLRCSPRSGDLSVYWYQQSLDQGLQFLIQYYNGEERAKGNILERFSAQQFPDLHSELNLSSLELGDSALYFCASSVVPGAGLNTEAFFGQGTRLTVV.

The chain couples TRBV25-1 to TRBJ2-7; D perhaps matches TRBD2 (5 bases). Trimming removed 1 base at V and 6 bases at J, with 13 bases between. The CDR3 is made up of 14 amino acids. Germline V gene lookup returns CDR1 MGHDK and CDR2 SYGVNS. The CDR3 region is CASSESSGRSEQYF. The CDR3 DNA reads TGTGCCAGCAGTGAATCTAGTGGGAGATCCGAGCAGTACTTC.

This rearrangement joins TRBV6-5 to TRBJ1-1; 7 nucleotides agree with TRBD1. J was trimmed by 1 base and V by 2 bases; bases with no gene match: 4. Germline CDR1 and CDR2: MNHEY and SVGAGI. CDR3 size: 15 residues. The CDR3 region is CASSYRGRGNTEAFF. CDR3 DNA sequence: TGTGCCAGCAGTTACAGGGGGCGAGGGAACACTGAAGCTTTCTTT.